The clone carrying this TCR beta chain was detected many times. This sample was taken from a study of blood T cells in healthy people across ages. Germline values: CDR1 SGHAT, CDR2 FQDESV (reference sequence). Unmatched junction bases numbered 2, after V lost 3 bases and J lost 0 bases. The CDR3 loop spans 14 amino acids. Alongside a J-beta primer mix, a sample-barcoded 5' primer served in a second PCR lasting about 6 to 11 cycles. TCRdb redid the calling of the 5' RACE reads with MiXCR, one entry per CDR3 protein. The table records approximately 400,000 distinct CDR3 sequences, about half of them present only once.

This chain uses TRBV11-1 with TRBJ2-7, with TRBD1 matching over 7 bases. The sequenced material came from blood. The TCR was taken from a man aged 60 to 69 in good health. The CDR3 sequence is CASSFRDSSYEQYF. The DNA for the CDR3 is TGTGCCAGCAGCTTTCGGGACAGCTCCTACGAGCAGTACTTC. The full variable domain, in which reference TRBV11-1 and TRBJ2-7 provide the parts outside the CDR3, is EAEVAQSPRYKITEKSQAVAFWCDPISGHATLYWYRQILGQGPELLVQFQDESVVDDSQLPKDRFSAERLKGVDSTLKIQPAELGDSAMYLCASSFRDSSYEQYFGPGTRLTVT.